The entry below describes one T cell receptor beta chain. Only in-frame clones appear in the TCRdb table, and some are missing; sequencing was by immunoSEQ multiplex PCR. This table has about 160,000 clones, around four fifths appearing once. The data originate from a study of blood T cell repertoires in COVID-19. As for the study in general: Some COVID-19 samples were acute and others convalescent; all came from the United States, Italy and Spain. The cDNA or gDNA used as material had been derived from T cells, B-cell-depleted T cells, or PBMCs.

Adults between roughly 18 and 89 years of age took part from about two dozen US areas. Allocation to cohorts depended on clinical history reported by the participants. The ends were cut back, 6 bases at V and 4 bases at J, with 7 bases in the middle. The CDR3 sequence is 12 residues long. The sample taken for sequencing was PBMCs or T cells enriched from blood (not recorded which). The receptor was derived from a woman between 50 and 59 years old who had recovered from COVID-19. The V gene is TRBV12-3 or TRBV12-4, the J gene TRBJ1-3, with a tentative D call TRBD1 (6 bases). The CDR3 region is CASSRGGNTIYF. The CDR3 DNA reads TGTGCCAGCAGCAGGGGAGGAAACACCATATATTTT.